The rows below give T cell receptor beta chains drawn from one sample of a study of blood T cells in healthy people across ages. Each CDR3 protein gets one entry after TCRdb re-called the 5' RACE reads with MiXCR. The sample holds about 970,000 distinct CDR3 sequences, 51% seen once. The sequenced sample was blood. All receptors come from a woman aged 55-69 years in good health. Each CDR3 is given with its conserved first and last residue. The D gene is left open where the match is weak. Size values are once, few and many counts, or a class for expanded clones, and some rows have none.

V gene	J gene	D gene	clone size	CDR3 protein	CDR3 DNA
TRBV10-3	TRBJ2-4	TRBD1	.	CAISEPGTGGAQYF	TGTGCCATCAGTGAGCCCGGGACAGGGGGCGCTCAGTACTTC
TRBV12-3/TRBV12-4	TRBJ1-2	TRBD1	few	CASYSGQPGYRGYGYTF	TGTGCCAGCTACTCGGGACAGCCGGGATATAGGGGTTATGGCTACACCTTC
TRBV5-1	TRBJ1-4	.	.	CASSLESGVNEKLFF	TGCGCCAGCAGCTTGGAGTCGGGGGTGAATGAAAAACTGTTTTTT
TRBV29-1	TRBJ2-7	.	many	CSVVGWGSEQYF	TGCAGCGTCGTCGGGTGGGGTTCCGAGCAGTACTTC
TRBV28	TRBJ2-3	TRBD1	few	CASSVDRVSDTQYF	TGTGCCAGCAGTGTAGACAGGGTGTCAGATACGCAGTATTTT
TRBV29-1	TRBJ1-2	.	.	CSVGDNYGYTF	TGCAGCGTTGGTGACAACTATGGCTACACCTTC
TRBV27	TRBJ2-1	.	few	CASSPGTPYNEQFF	TGTGCCAGCAGTCCGGGCACCCCCTACAATGAGCAGTTCTTC
TRBV20-1	TRBJ2-2	.	few	CSAPTRQLNTGELFF	TGCAGTGCCCCGACGCGTCAGTTGAACACCGGGGAGCTGTTTTTT
TRBV28	TRBJ2-4	.	.	CASSVQGQIAKNIQYF	TGTGCCAGTTCGGTCCAAGGACAGATAGCCAAAAACATTCAGTACTTC
TRBV27	TRBJ2-6	.	.	CASSSLSTASGANVLTF	TGTGCCAGCAGTTCACTCTCCACAGCTTCTGGGGCCAACGTCCTGACTTTC
TRBV7-9	TRBJ1-4	.	.	CASSLAQEYPEKLFF	TGTGCCAGCAGCTTAGCCCAGGAGTACCCTGAAAAACTGTTTTTT
TRBV4-2	TRBJ2-7	.	few	CASSQDTDHQYF	TGTGCCAGCAGCCAAGACACGGACCATCAGTACTTC
TRBV14	TRBJ1-2	.	.	CASSQDTGPNYGYTF	TGTGCCAGCAGCCAAGATACAGGGCCGAACTATGGCTACACCTTC
TRBV9	TRBJ1-1	.	.	CASSPSGTEAFF	TGTGCCAGCAGCCCCTCCGGGACTGAAGCTTTCTTT
TRBV27	TRBJ2-7	TRBD1	.	CASSLTGQGTYEQYF	TGTGCCAGCAGTTTAACGGGACAGGGGACCTACGAGCAGTACTTC
TRBV10-3	TRBJ2-5	.	.	CAISAASERETQYF	TGTGCCATCAGTGCTGCTAGCGAGAGAGAGACCCAGTACTTC
TRBV9	TRBJ2-7	.	.	CASSPRDFRDYEQYF	TGTGCCAGCAGCCCTCGGGACTTCCGAGATTACGAGCAGTACTTC
TRBV29-1	TRBJ2-3	TRBD1	.	CSVSGRTGGDTQYF	TGCAGCGTTTCCGGAAGGACAGGGGGGGATACGCAGTATTTT
TRBV20-1	TRBJ2-5	TRBD2	once	CSASRRESEQYF	TGCAGTGCTAGTAGGCGGGAGAGTGAGCAGTACTTC
TRBV4-3	TRBJ2-3	TRBD1	.	CASSQDWTGRTDTQYF	TGCGCCAGCAGCCAAGATTGGACAGGGCGCACAGATACGCAGTATTTT
TRBV14	TRBJ2-4	.	once	CASSQAGVGNIQYF	TGTGCCAGCAGCCAAGCAGGGGTCGGAAACATTCAGTACTTC
TRBV10-1	TRBJ2-3	.	.	CASSEDPPSGTTDTQYF	TGCGCCAGCAGTGAGGATCCACCGAGTGGCACAACAGATACGCAGTATTTT
TRBV10-3	TRBJ2-6	TRBD1	.	CAIRPQGAGANVLTF	TGTGCCATCAGGCCACAGGGGGCTGGGGCCAACGTCCTGACTTTC
TRBV6-6	TRBJ2-7	.	few	CASCEGVDEQYF	TGTGCCAGCTGCGAGGGGGTCGACGAGCAGTACTTC
TRBV18	TRBJ2-6	TRBD1	.	CASSQSGGSGANVLTF	TGTGCCAGCTCACAGTCAGGGGGCTCTGGGGCCAACGTCCTGACTTTC